This T cell receptor (beta chain) comes out of a study of shared clonotypes between healthy human individuals. Clones were read by immunoSEQ multiplex PCR, and TCRdb kept only the in-frame ones, dropping some. Of 1.6 million or so clones detected, over 95% appear once; the ten largest clones hold roughly 1.1%. Both subsets, CD45RA+ naive and CD45RA-negative memory, were split from the CD4+ cells. This clone has a single count. The CDR3 spans 14 residues. This receptor was taken from a man aged 30-40 years in good health. Sample: naive CD4+ T cells sorted from blood. The subset is: CD45RA+ positively selected. This chain uses TRBV21-1 with TRBJ1-4. TRBV21-1 is recorded as a pseudogene. The CDR3: CASNHWTEGEKLFF. CDR3 nucleotide sequence: TGTGCCAGCAACCATTGGACGGAGGGAGAAAAACTGTTTTTT.